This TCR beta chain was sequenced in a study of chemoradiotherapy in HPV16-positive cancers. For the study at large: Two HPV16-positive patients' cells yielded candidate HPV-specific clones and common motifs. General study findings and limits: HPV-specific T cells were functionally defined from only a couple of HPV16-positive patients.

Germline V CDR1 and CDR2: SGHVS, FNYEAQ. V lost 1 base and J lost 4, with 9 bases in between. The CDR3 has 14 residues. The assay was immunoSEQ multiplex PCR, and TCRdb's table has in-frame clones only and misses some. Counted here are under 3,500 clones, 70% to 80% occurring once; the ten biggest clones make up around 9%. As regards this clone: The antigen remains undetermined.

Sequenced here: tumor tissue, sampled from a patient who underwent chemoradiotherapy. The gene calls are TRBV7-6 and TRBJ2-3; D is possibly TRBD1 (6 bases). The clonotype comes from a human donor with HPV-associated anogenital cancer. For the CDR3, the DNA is TGTGCCAGCAGCTTAGTGGGGGCGTCAGATACGCAGTATTTT. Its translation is CASSLVGASDTQYF.